This is a list of T cell receptor beta chains from one sample in a study of cytomegalovirus exposure and HLA in healthy donors. The data were produced by immunoSEQ multiplex PCR, yet TCRdb's version contains in-frame clones alone and is incomplete. The repertoire holds 130,000 to 150,000 clones, with around 78% as singletons. Material: PBMCs. These receptors all come from a male donor in good health and CMV-seronegative. The CDR3 runs from the conserved cysteine through the conserved F or W.

j_gene: TRBJ1-1
len: 14
v_gene: TRBV9
CDR3aa: CASSAQGTNTEAFF

j_gene: TRBJ1-1
len: 12
v_gene: TRBV6-5
CDR3aa: CASRPPKGGAFF

j_gene: TRBJ2-1
len: 16
v_gene: TRBV10-3
CDR3aa: CAISESTVRKYNEQFF

j_gene: TRBJ1-2
len: 15
v_gene: TRBV6-5
CDR3aa: CASRTGTEYNYGYTF

j_gene: TRBJ2-7
len: 22
v_gene: TRBV2
CDR3aa: CASRPGLAGGRRQIRDPYEQYF

j_gene: TRBJ2-1
len: 20
v_gene: TRBV7-8
CDR3aa: CASSLEPTSGKGSSYNEQFF

j_gene: TRBJ1-1
len: 16
v_gene: TRBV5-4
CDR3aa: CASSIRLGQGNTEAFF

j_gene: TRBJ1-2
len: 13
v_gene: TRBV27
CDR3aa: CASGYPGGRGYTF

j_gene: TRBJ2-4
len: 21
v_gene: TRBV19
CDR3aa: CASNPWGRLAGGSLAKNIQYF

j_gene: TRBJ1-2
len: 13
v_gene: TRBV9
CDR3aa: CASTKTGLYGYTF

j_gene: TRBJ1-1
len: 17
v_gene: TRBV7-9
CDR3aa: CSSSLVVQPRLNTEAFF

j_gene: TRBJ1-1
len: 16
v_gene: TRBV5-1
CDR3aa: CASSLELPGHDTEAFF

j_gene: TRBJ2-3
len: 14
v_gene: TRBV7-3
CDR3aa: CASSLGQPTDTQYF

j_gene: TRBJ1-6
len: 14
v_gene: TRBV27
CDR3aa: CASSQRQGATPLHF

j_gene: TRBJ1-5
len: 15
v_gene: TRBV2
CDR3aa: CASREDRGGNQPQHF

j_gene: TRBJ1-2
len: 16
v_gene: TRBV15
CDR3aa: CATSRERLESNYGYTF

j_gene: TRBJ1-1
len: 16
v_gene: TRBV13
CDR3aa: CASSAGTSLRDTEAFF

j_gene: TRBJ2-3
len: 14
v_gene: TRBV29-1
CDR3aa: CSVRAGGFTDTQYF

j_gene: TRBJ2-2
len: 11
v_gene: TRBV4-1
CDR3aa: CASSQYGELFF

j_gene: TRBJ2-1
len: 14
v_gene: TRBV9
CDR3aa: CASSVGGGTNEQFF

j_gene: TRBJ1-6
len: 13
v_gene: TRBV5-1
CDR3aa: CASSLPGESPLHF

j_gene: TRBJ2-7
len: 11
v_gene: TRBV10-2
CDR3aa: CATQGAYEQYF

j_gene: TRBJ2-2
len: 12
v_gene: TRBV5-1
CDR3aa: CASQVGAGELFF

j_gene: TRBJ1-2
len: 15
v_gene: TRBV10-3
CDR3aa: CAIRETGGVGYGYTF

j_gene: TRBJ2-5
len: 14
v_gene: TRBV5-1
CDR3aa: CASSLGHNQETQYF

j_gene: TRBJ2-3
len: 15
v_gene: TRBV5-1
CDR3aa: CASSLYGRRTDTQYF

j_gene: TRBJ2-1
len: 18
v_gene: TRBV19
CDR3aa: CASSMPPRLAGGGDEQFF

j_gene: TRBJ1-4
len: 13
v_gene: TRBV6-1
CDR3aa: CASIWGVGEKLFF

j_gene: TRBJ2-5
len: 16
v_gene: TRBV5-1
CDR3aa: CASSLRWGGLEETQYF

j_gene: TRBJ1-2
len: 11
v_gene: TRBV6-5
CDR3aa: CASSPGYGYTF

j_gene: TRBJ2-7
len: 16
v_gene: TRBV6-5
CDR3aa: CASSYLLAGGVYEQYF

j_gene: TRBJ2-3
len: 14
v_gene: TRBV2
CDR3aa: CASSVDSTTDTQYF

j_gene: TRBJ1-5
len: 13
v_gene: TRBV30
CDR3aa: CAWDGGNNQPQHF

j_gene: TRBJ2-1
len: 16
v_gene: TRBV30
CDR3aa: CAWSLGGAGGPGEQFF

j_gene: TRBJ1-3
len: 13
v_gene: TRBV7-9
CDR3aa: CAITQGFRNTIYF

j_gene: TRBJ2-1
len: 17
v_gene: TRBV5-4
CDR3aa: CASSLSRGQGPYNEQFF

j_gene: TRBJ2-1
len: 15
v_gene: TRBV19
CDR3aa: CASQPGTGFWNEQFF

j_gene: TRBJ2-7
len: 15
v_gene: TRBV6-5
CDR3aa: CPSNYHRDSSYEQYF

j_gene: TRBJ2-7
len: 15
v_gene: TRBV6-5
CDR3aa: CASKQGAGEGYEQYF

j_gene: TRBJ2-7
len: 13
v_gene: TRBV5-1
CDR3aa: CASSGGGQGEQYF

j_gene: TRBJ1-1
len: 14
v_gene: TRBV27
CDR3aa: CVSSAAQGAGEAFF

j_gene: TRBJ1-1
len: 16
v_gene: TRBV27
CDR3aa: CASSSPTGNLNTEAFF

j_gene: TRBJ2-1
len: 15
v_gene: TRBV18
CDR3aa: CASSPSGEGYNEQFF

j_gene: TRBJ1-2
len: 14
v_gene: TRBV5-1
CDR3aa: CASRRAIGEGGYTF

j_gene: TRBJ2-7
len: 12
v_gene: TRBV5-3
CDR3aa: CARSSTYYEQYF